This paragraph reports one T cell receptor beta chain. Its antigen target is currently unknown. Per-nucleotide qualities are absent, and no much larger clonotype sits a single base away. Inclusive of the bounding cysteine and phenylalanine, the CDR3 is 11 residues long. This entry keeps only the CDR3 DNA: 33 bases, framed from base 1. The V and J ends are trimmed by 2 bases and 10 bases, leaving 8 bases between them. CDR1 SEHNR and CDR2 FQNEAQ were looked up in the germline V gene (reference sequence). The record originates from a study of blood T cell repertoires in COVID-19 (dated by TCRdb to 2020 to 2021). About the study as a whole: The collaborator samples originated in the United States, Italy and Spain and spanned the acute and convalescent phases of COVID-19. The prospective study material was composed of cDNA or gDNA derived from T cells, B-cell-depleted T cells, or PBMCs. Subjects who had been exposed to COVID-19, were actively infected with it, or had recovered from it provided the deeply sampled blood TCRbeta repertoires that made up the dataset. The repertoires were released in a freely available public database intended as a resource for research on the immune response to SARS-CoV-2. Samples were obtained from the ongoing ImmuneRACE study (first 160 participants) and from about 1,300 subjects provided by 6 global collaborators. A de-identified subject ID, COVID-19 status, age in years and sex were almost always included in the sample metadata. Where HLA class I and class II types were available, the types were taken from metadata supplied by the sample provider, not from assay-based typing. Results the study describes overall, beyond this receptor: The quantity of clinical and demographic metadata differed by source and by participant and was supplied without curation.

Enrolling through a virtual design, the prospective study's participants ranged in age from roughly 18 to 90 years and lived across some 23 United States geographic areas. In the prospective study, participants were assigned to cohorts based on the clinical history participants reported in a screening survey and a study questionnaire. In the prospective study, whole blood, serum and a nasopharyngeal or oropharyngeal swab were collected from each participant by mobile phlebotomists. Over a roughly 2-month period, participants in the prospective study had the option of providing additional blood draws and questionnaires. Before DNA extraction, blood samples from the prospective study were shipped at room temperature or frozen. The immunoSEQ Assay, a bias-controlled multiplex PCR, was used to amplify TCRbeta CDR3 regions from genomic DNA. Regarding the original processing steps: The number of nucleated cells in each sample was estimated from the amplification of reference gene primers within the assay. To quantify the absolute abundance of each unique TCRbeta CDR3 rearrangement, sequence reads were collapsed and filtered. For each sample, productive Simpson clonality was calculated as the square root of Simpson's diversity index over productive rearrangements. TCRdb stores this immuneACCESS table with in-frame sequences only. Part of the clones is absent; in the studies checked, under half of the shortfall reflects unresolved V genes, and no reason is known for the rest. V, J and clone size were drawn from that table, and D and trimming were deduced from the DNA. This sample lists about 200,000 clones; more than 70% were detected once. The ten biggest clones cover approximately 7.4% of the sample.

Rearrangement joined TRBV7-9 to TRBJ1-1, with an unclear D gene assignment. Material for sequencing was PBMCs or T cells enriched from blood (not recorded which). This TCR was recovered from a woman between 40 and 55 years old with acute COVID-19. The nucleotides read TGTGCCAGCAGCTTACAATCAGGAGCTTTCTTT. It specifies CASSLQSGAFF.